One sample yielded the 9 T cell receptor beta chains listed below, sequenced in a study of graft-versus-host responses after intestinal transplantation. The antigens of these receptors remain unknown. The table came from immunoSEQ multiplex PCR; TCRdb's copy has only in-frame clones and leaves some out. The sample consists of approximately 60,000 clones, 85% to 95% of them appearing once. The material sequenced was unstimulated CD8+ T cells sorted from spleen or lymph node cells, taken before transplant. The receptors shown here come from a human donor who was the organ donor for an intestinal transplant.

The chain is built from TRBV7-9 and TRBJ2-3; maybe TRBD1 (6 bases). Trimming cost V 2 bases and J 3 bases, with 15 bases left between them. Germline CDR1 SEHNR, CDR2 FQNEAQ (reference sequence). This CDR3 is 16 amino acids long. The CDR3 nucleotides are TGTGCCAGCAGCTTACTAGGGGGTTTTAGGACAGATACGCAGTATTTT. Amino acid sequence: CASSLLGGFRTDTQYF.

In its sample, this clone was seen a few times. V and J are TRBV4-3 and TRBJ1-2; possibly TRBD1 for D (6 bases). V was pared by 3 bases and J by 2 bases, with 16 bases between. The CDR3 totals 16 residues. Germline assignment: CDR1 LGHNA and CDR2 YSLEER. The CDR3 region has the DNA TGCGCCAGCAGCCACAATTCGGCAGGGGCAAACTATGGCTACACCTTC. The encoded protein is CASSHNSAGANYGYTF.

The CDR3 region is CASSQGAWGNTIYF. The CDR3 nucleotides read TGTGCCAGCAGTCAGGGGGCTTGGGGAAACACCATATATTTT. The rearrangement joins TRBV6-6 to TRBJ1-3, with 8 bases aligning to TRBD1. Looked up from germline, CDR1 is MNHNY and CDR2 is SVGAGI (reference sequence). The length of the CDR3 is 14 residues. The junction had 4 bases not matched to a gene; V was cut back by 5 bases and J by 4 bases.

The chain links TRBV11-3 to TRBJ2-4; 11 nucleotides align to TRBD2. The CDR3 length is 16 residues. V shed 2 bases and J 9 bases; nucleotides not matched to a gene: 9. The V gene's germline CDR1 is SGHNT and CDR2 YENEEA. The CDR3 loop reads CASSLTGLAGLGIQYF. The CDR3 region has the DNA TGTGCCAGCAGCTTAACAGGACTAGCGGGTTTGGGCATTCAGTACTTC.

The J gene is TRBJ1-1, the V gene TRBV6-5, with D unresolved. The V gene lost 6 bases and the J gene lost 1 base, with 6 bases spanning the gap. The CDR3 is 12 residues long. Germline CDR1 and CDR2: MNHEY and SVGAGI. CDR3 in amino acids: CASSAGNTEAFF. The CDR3 DNA follows: TGTGCCAGCAGCGCAGGGAACACTGAAGCTTTCTTT.

V and J are TRBV5-6 and TRBJ2-1, with 10 bases identical to TRBD2. V trimming: 9 bases; J trimming: 1 base; junction bases outside the gene matches: 10. This CDR3 has 16 amino acids. Germline V lookup: CDR1 SGHDT, CDR2 YYEEEE. DNA of the CDR3: TGTGCCACCAACGATTTAGCGGGAGGTTCCTACAATGAGCAGTTCTTC. Amino acids: CATNDLAGGSYNEQFF.

The chain uses TRBV7-9 and TRBJ1-3; D is perhaps TRBD1 (5 bases). Germline lookup yields CDR1 SEHNR and CDR2 FQNEAQ (reference sequence). The CDR3 extends over 17 amino acids. V was trimmed by 7 bases and J by 0 bases, leaving 19 bases between them. The chain's CDR3 is CASIEWKGPYSGNTIYF. In nucleotides, the CDR3 is TGTGCCAGCATCGAGTGGAAGGGGCCCTACTCTGGAAACACCATATATTTT.

V usage is TRBV5-4 and J usage is TRBJ2-7; D unresolved. The CDR3 has 15 residues. Germline V gene lookup returns CDR1 SGHNT and CDR2 YYREEE (reference sequence). Trimming pared 1 base from V and 0 bases from J, leaving 11 bases between. This chain's CDR3 is CASSLMGSPSYEQYF. CDR3 coding DNA: TGTGCCAGCAGCTTGATGGGCAGCCCCTCCTACGAGCAGTACTTC.

CDR3 nucleotide sequence: TGTGCCAGCAGCTTAGCAGGGTTGGGGGGGCGCGAGCAGTACTTC. The encoded protein is CASSLAGLGGREQYF. The V and J genes are TRBV7-8 and TRBJ2-7; D is perhaps TRBD2 (7 bases). The CDR3 has 15 amino acids. Trimming took off 0 bases at V and 6 bases at J, with 15 bases between the two ends. Germline CDR1 is SGHVS and CDR2 is FQNEAQ.